This T cell receptor (beta chain) derives from a study of T cell repertoires and HLA-DP antigens. Looking at the study overall: Donor ages ranged from 18-to-29 to 60-to-69; a couple of men, one woman. Pre-culture CD4+ samples used about 1,100 ng DNA versus roughly 200 ng for CD137+CD4+ sorts.

For pre-culture CD4+ samples, the target was 200,000 or so T cell genomes. Libraries were prepared by immunoSEQ multiplex PCR; TCRdb keeps only in-frame clonotypes and omits some of them. Of approximately 89,000 clones in the sample, roughly nine tenths were seen once. Comment on this clone: The antigen remains undetermined.

The receptor was derived from a man in his forties or fifties in good health and CMV-seronegative. The sample comprised CD4+ T cells from PBMCs.

The CDR3 loop reads CASSLLPSTNEKLFF. The CDR3 bases are TGTGCCAGCAGCTTACTACCCTCAACTAATGAAAAACTGTTTTTT. V gene TRBV11-2 combines with J gene TRBJ1-4; D not resolved. V was clipped by 2 bases and J by 0 bases, with 7 bases between them. Germline values: CDR1 SGHAT, CDR2 FQNNGV. This CDR3 is built from 15 residues. The full variable domain, completed using reference TRBV11-2 and TRBJ1-4, is EAGVAQSPRYKIIEKRQSVAFWCNPISGHATLYWYQQILGQGPKLLIQFQNNGVVDDSQLPKDRFSAERLKGVDSTLKIQPAKLEDSAVYLCASSLLPSTNEKLFFGSGTQLSVL.